Below are 18 T cell receptor beta chains sequenced from a single sample in a study of T cells after yellow fever vaccination. A single record per CDR3 protein comes from TCRdb applying MiXCR to the 5' RACE reads. The sample records around 610,000 distinct CDR3 sequences, 13% being singletons. The source material was PBMCs, sampled on the day of the yellow fever booster vaccination. The receptors were gathered from a man aged 25 to 40 who received the YFV17D yellow fever vaccine.

This clonotype was detected only a few times. The chain links TRBV12-3 or TRBV12-4 to TRBJ2-3; D gene unclear. CDR3 length: 14 amino acids. Deletions cut 5 bases from V and 2 bases from J, with 11 bases between. The CDR3 spells CASSNRFSTDTQYF. The CDR3 bases are TGTGCCAGCAGTAACAGATTTTCCACAGATACGCAGTATTTT.

The chain employs TRBV29-1 and TRBJ2-7; D possibly corresponds to TRBD2 (6 bases). Germline CDR1 is SQVTM and CDR2 is ANQGSEA. Trimming took off 5 bases at V and 9 bases at J, with 14 bases between the two ends. The CDR3 consists of 11 residues. The CDR3 DNA sequence: TGCAGCGTTTGGAGGGGCATGTGGCAGTACTTC. It translates to CSVWRGMWQYF.

This clonotype was seen a few times. The J gene is TRBJ2-7, the V gene TRBV20-1, with 10 bases lining up with TRBD2. The CDR3 is 15 residues long. V shed 6 bases and J 3 bases; nucleotides not matched to a gene: 11. Germline CDR1 is DFQATT and CDR2 is SNEGSKA (reference sequence). The chain's CDR3 is CSASTSGTSYYEQYF. The DNA of the CDR3 is TGCAGTGCCTCAACTAGCGGGACCTCGTACTACGAGCAGTACTTC.

This clonotype was detected ten times or more. The rearrangement joins TRBV24-1 to TRBJ1-4; D is undetermined. Looked up from germline, CDR1 is KGHDR and CDR2 is SFDVKD. The length of the CDR3 is 15 residues. The V end lost 7 bases, the J end lost 0 bases, and 11 bases lay between the germline ends. CDR3 coding DNA: TGTGCCACCAGCCCCGGACGGGCAACTAATGAAAAACTGTTTTTT. Translation gives CATSPGRATNEKLFF.

The chain carries TRBV15 and TRBJ2-1; D is unclear. Deletions cut 5 bases from V and 5 bases from J, with 13 bases between. The CDR3 spans 14 residues. CDR1 and CDR2 from the germline V gene are LNHNV and YYDKDF (reference sequence). Here the CDR3 reads CATSRLTIDNEQFF. Here the CDR3 DNA reads TGTGCCACCAGCCGACTTACAATTGACAATGAGCAGTTCTTC.

The table lists this clonotype with many counts. The chain recombines TRBV5-1 with TRBJ2-3; 7 bases agree with TRBD1. CDR3 size: 14 residues. Germline CDR1 SGHRS, CDR2 YFSETQ. V gave up 4 bases and J gave up 0 bases; unmatched junction bases: 2. CDR3 nucleotide sequence: TGCGCCAGCAGCCGGGACAGCAGCACAGATACGCAGTATTTT. The encoded protein is CASSRDSSTDTQYF.

A few counts support this clonotype. The chain couples TRBV12-3 or TRBV12-4 to TRBJ2-2; maybe TRBD2 (6 bases). The CDR3 has 15 amino acids. The V end was cut by 8 bases, the J end by 6 bases, with 19 bases between. Written as DNA, the CDR3 is TGTGCCAGCGCAACCGGGACTCTGGTGTCCGGGGAGCTGTTTTTT. This encodes CASATGTLVSGELFF.

The genes are TRBV29-1 and TRBJ2-7; TRBD2 matches at 9 bases. Germline trimming cut 5 bases from V and 3 bases from J; bases unmatched to any gene: 5. Looked up from germline, CDR1 is SQVTM and CDR2 is ANQGSEA. The CDR3 spans 13 residues. This CDR3 reads CSVSGGRDYEQYF. In nucleotides, the CDR3 is TGCAGCGTTAGTGGCGGGAGGGACTACGAGCAGTACTTC.

Of note for this clonotype: No conserved phenylalanine or tryptophan ends this CDR3, so it is likely a read error. J is TRBJ1-5 and V is TRBV29-1; no firm D call. CDR1 SQVTM and CDR2 ANQGSEA come from the germline V gene. The CDR3 sequence is 13 residues long. Trimming stripped 3 bases from V and 1 base from J, with 7 bases between. The CDR3 DNA follows: TGCAGCGTTGAGACCGACAGCAATCAGCCCCAGCATTCT. It codes for CSVETDSNQPQHS.

This clonotype was counted between two and nine times. The CDR3 sequence: CSATGLARTDTQYF. For the CDR3, the DNA is TGCAGTGCCACCGGACTAGCTCGCACAGATACGCAGTATTTT. This chain links TRBV20-1 with TRBJ2-3; TRBD2 matches at 8 bases. The CDR3 runs 14 residues. Germline V gives CDR1 DFQATT, CDR2 SNEGSKA (reference sequence). V was clipped by 6 bases and J by 1 base; unmatched bases: 6.

A word on this clonotype: The junction does not match germline at one end; this may be a read error. The V and J genes are TRBV25-1 and TRBJ2-5; 7 nucleotides agree with TRBD2. This CDR3 is built from 14 residues. Germline V gives CDR1 MGHDK, CDR2 SYGVNS. CDR3 nucleotides: TGTGCCAGCAGTGAATGGGCAGGGAGGGAGACCAAGTACTTC. Translation gives CASSEWAGRETKYF.

This clonotype turned up a few times. The chain joins TRBV7-2 to TRBJ1-1; weak D call: TRBD1 (5 bases). CDR1 is SGHTA and CDR2 is FQGNSA in the germline V gene. V lost 4 bases and J lost 1, with 16 bases in between. The CDR3 length is 16 residues. CDR3 nucleotide sequence: TGTGCCAGCAGCTCCCTCCAGGGTATCGGGAACACTGAAGCTTTCTTT. It encodes CASSSLQGIGNTEAFF.

The chain recombines TRBV30 with TRBJ2-7; 7 nucleotides align to TRBD2. From germline, CDR1 is GTSNPN and CDR2 SVGIG (reference sequence). V gave up 4 bases and J gave up 4 bases; unmatched junction bases: 10. The CDR3 runs to 14 residues. The CDR3 region is CAWMKGGAAYEQYF. The CDR3 coding sequence is TGTGCCTGGATGAAGGGAGGGGCGGCTTACGAGCAGTACTTC.

This chain connects TRBV24-1 to TRBJ2-5; D perhaps matches TRBD1 (6 bases). Trimming left V 4 bases short and J 4 bases short, with 12 bases between. CDR1 is KGHDR, CDR2 SFDVKD, per germline. CDR3 length: 14 amino acids. The CDR3: CATSDYRVGETQYF. Here the CDR3 DNA reads TGTGCCACCAGTGACTACAGGGTAGGAGAGACCCAGTACTTC.

There are a few counts of this clonotype. The chain recombines TRBV27 with TRBJ2-3; D possibly corresponds to TRBD2 (7 bases). The CDR3 totals 15 residues. Trimming removed 6 bases from V and 5 bases from J, with 18 bases in between. Germline lookup yields CDR1 MNHEY and CDR2 SMNVEV (reference sequence). The CDR3: CASSRWAGAGDTQYF. The CDR3 coding sequence is TGTGCCAGCAGCCGGTGGGCGGGGGCTGGAGATACGCAGTATTTT.

Concerning this clonotype: At one end the junction does not follow the germline gene, possibly because of a read error. This chain joins TRBV7-2 and TRBJ2-5; maybe TRBD2 (5 bases). CDR3 length: 13 amino acids. Germline V gene sequence: CDR1 SGHTA, CDR2 FQGNSA. This CDR3 is CASSFFREEAQYF. CDR3 coding DNA: TGTGCCAGCAGCTTTTTCCGGGAAGAGGCCCAGTACTTC.

Ten or more counts support this clonotype. V is TRBV5-1 and J is TRBJ2-7; 9 positions agree with TRBD2. The germline V gene has CDR1 SGHRS and CDR2 YFSETQ. V shed 3 bases, J shed 1 base, and the junction held 2 bases outside the gene matches. The CDR3 has 14 amino acids. The CDR3 nucleotides read TGCGCCAGCAGCTCACTAGCGGGTTCCTACGAGCAGTACTTC. Protein sequence: CASSSLAGSYEQYF.

This clonotype was observed a handful of times. V is TRBV6-2 or TRBV6-3 and J is TRBJ2-1, with a tentative D call TRBD2 (6 bases). Germline CDR1 and CDR2: MNHEY and SVGEGT. The CDR3 runs to 17 residues. V dropped 7 bases and J dropped 0 bases, with 19 bases sitting between them. This CDR3 reads CASTSRDTISSYNEQFF. The DNA of the CDR3 is TGTGCCAGCACCTCGCGGGATACAATTAGCTCCTACAATGAGCAGTTCTTC.